These 2 T cell receptor beta chains were all obtained from the same sample, sequenced in a study of technical replicates of blood from several donors. The data were produced by immunoSEQ multiplex PCR, yet TCRdb's version contains in-frame clones alone and is incomplete. The sample includes about 71,000 clones, around nine tenths of them seen just once. The sequencing input was PBMCs. The source is a human donor in good health. Some clones in this sample may be carry-over from other donors' samples.

The chain links TRBV23-1 to TRBJ2-5; weak D call: TRBD2 (6 bases). TRBV23-1 is reported as an ORF; its role is uncertain. This CDR3 contains 14 residues. Trimming stripped 2 bases from V and 4 bases from J, with 11 bases between. The CDR3 bases are TGCGCCAGCAGTCAAAAGCGGGTACGAGAGACCCAGTACTTC. Residues: CASSQKRVRETQYF.

The chain uses TRBV6-6 and TRBJ2-5, with no clear D. CDR3 size: 16 residues. Germline V gene data show CDR1 as MNHNY and CDR2 as SVGAGI (reference sequence). Trimming stripped 3 bases from V and 5 bases from J, with 19 bases between. The CDR3 is CASSYIRPWALETQYF. The CDR3 bases are TGTGCCAGCAGTTATATACGTCCGTGGGCATTGGAGACCCAGTACTTC.